Below, 2 T cell receptor beta chains from the same sample are listed, as sequenced in a study of identical twins. TCRdb processed the 5' RACE reads anew with MiXCR; each CDR3 protein has one entry. The sample lists 1.5 million or so distinct CDR3 sequences; less than 35% were seen once. The sample consisted of cord blood. These receptors were collected from a newborn girl in good health.

The chain couples TRBV20-1 to TRBJ2-7, with 12 bases fitting TRBD2. V gave up 0 bases and J gave up 7 bases; unmatched junction bases: 19. CDR3 length: 19 amino acids. Germline assignment: CDR1 DFQATT and CDR2 SNEGSKA (reference sequence). CDR3 in amino acids: CSARDPLVASGGAYNEQYF. The CDR3 nucleotides read TGCAGTGCTAGAGATCCCTTAGTGGCTAGCGGGGGGGCCTACAATGAGCAGTACTTC.

The genes are TRBV2 and TRBJ2-3; TRBD2 agrees at 12 bases. Looked up from germline, CDR1 is SNHLY and CDR2 is FYNNEI. The CDR3 has 15 amino acids. Losses at the gene ends were 7 bases for V and 6 bases for J; bases not matched to a gene: 8. The chain's CDR3 is CASNLLAGGGDTQYF. CDR3 bases: TGTGCCAGCAACCTACTAGCGGGAGGAGGGGATACGCAGTATTTT.